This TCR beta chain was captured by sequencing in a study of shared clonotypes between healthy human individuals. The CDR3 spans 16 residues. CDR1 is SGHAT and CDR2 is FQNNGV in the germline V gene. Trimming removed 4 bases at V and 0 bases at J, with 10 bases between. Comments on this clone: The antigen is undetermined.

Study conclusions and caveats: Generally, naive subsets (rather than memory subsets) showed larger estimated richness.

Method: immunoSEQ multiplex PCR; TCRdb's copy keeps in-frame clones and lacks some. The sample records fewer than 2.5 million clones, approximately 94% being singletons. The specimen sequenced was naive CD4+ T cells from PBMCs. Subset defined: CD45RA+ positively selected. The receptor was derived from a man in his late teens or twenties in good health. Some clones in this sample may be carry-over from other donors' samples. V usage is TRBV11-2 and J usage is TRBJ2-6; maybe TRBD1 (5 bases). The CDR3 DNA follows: TGTGCCAGCAGCTGGACAACCGGCTCTGGGGCCAACGTCCTGACTTTC. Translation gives CASSWTTGSGANVLTF.